Sequencing of this TCR beta chain was carried out in a study of beta chain features in type 1 diabetes. The V and J ends lost 6 bases and 1 base respectively, with 13 bases between them. CDR1 is MNHEY and CDR2 is SMNVEV in the germline V gene (reference sequence). CDR3 length: 14 amino acids. What was sequenced were expressed TCRB transcripts, since all of the isolated RNA had been reverse transcribed. Sequencing was performed with immunoSEQ multiplex PCR; in TCRdb, only in-frame clones are kept and a portion is missing. In the table there are fewer than 250,000 clones, 9.6% of which are singletons. The sequence came from a woman aged 18 to 35 in good health. The rearrangement joins TRBV27 to TRBJ2-7; the D gene is possibly TRBD2 (5 bases). Sequencing was performed on naive CD4+ T cells from blood. The CDR3 sequence: CASSPQRISYEQYF. The CDR3, as DNA: TGTGCCAGCAGCCCCCAGCGGATATCCTACGAGCAGTACTTC.